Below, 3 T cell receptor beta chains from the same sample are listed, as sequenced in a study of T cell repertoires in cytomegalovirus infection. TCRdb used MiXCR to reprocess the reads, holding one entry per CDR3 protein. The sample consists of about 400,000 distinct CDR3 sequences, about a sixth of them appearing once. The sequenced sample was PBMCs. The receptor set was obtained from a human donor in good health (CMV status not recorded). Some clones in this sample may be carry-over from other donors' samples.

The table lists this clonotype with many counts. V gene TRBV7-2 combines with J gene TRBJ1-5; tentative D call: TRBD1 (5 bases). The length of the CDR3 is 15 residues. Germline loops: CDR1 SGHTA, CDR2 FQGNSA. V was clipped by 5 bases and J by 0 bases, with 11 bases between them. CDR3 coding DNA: TGTGCCAGCAGCAACGGGGCAAATAGCAATCAGCCCCAGCATTTT. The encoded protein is CASSNGANSNQPQHF. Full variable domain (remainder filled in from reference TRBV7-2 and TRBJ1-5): GAGVSQSPSNKVTEKGKDVELRCDPISGHTALYWYRQSLGQGLEFLIYFQGNSAPDKSGLPSDRFSAERTGGSVSTLTIQRTQQEDSAVYLCASSNGANSNQPQHFGDGTRLSIL.

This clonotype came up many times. In DNA, the CDR3 is TGTGCCATCAGTGAGTCGACTAGCGGTTCCTACGAGCAGTACTTC. Encoded protein: CAISESTSGSYEQYF. V usage is TRBV10-3 and J usage is TRBJ2-7, with 9 bases matching TRBD2. This CDR3 region has 15 residues. Per germline, CDR1 ENHRY and CDR2 SYGVKD. The V gene end was trimmed by 0 bases and the J gene end by 1 base; junction bases not matched to a gene: 1.

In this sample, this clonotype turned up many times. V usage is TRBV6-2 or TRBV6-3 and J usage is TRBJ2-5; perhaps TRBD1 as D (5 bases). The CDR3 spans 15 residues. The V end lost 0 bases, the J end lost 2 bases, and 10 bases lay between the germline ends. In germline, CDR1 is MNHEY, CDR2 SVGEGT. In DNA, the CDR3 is TGTGCCAGCAGTTACTCGATGGGGCGACAAGAGACCCAGTACTTC. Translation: CASSYSMGRQETQYF.